This T cell receptor (beta chain) is from a study of regulatory T cells in long-lasting Graves disease. CDR3 regions were amplified by Arm-PCR using iRepertoire HTBI primers to build TCR beta libraries. TCRdb re-analysed the multiplex PCR reads in MiXCR, keeping a single row per CDR3 protein. Of fewer than 450,000 distinct CDR3 sequences in the sample, approximately 15% were seen once. This sample's time point: newly diagnosed GD, antithyroid drugs for less than 3 months. Extracted PBMC RNA gave rise to the TCR library. In this sample, this clonotype turned up a few times. The germline V and J ends were trimmed by 0 bases and 1 base, with 8 bases remaining between them. Germline loops: CDR1 SGHRS, CDR2 YFSETQ. There are 16 residues in the CDR3. This sample also appeared in a second study, on T cells in Graves' hyperthyroidism and ophthalmopathy.

The gene calls are TRBV5-1 and TRBJ2-6, with D unclear. The starting material was peripheral blood mononuclear cells (PBMCs), obtained at new diagnosis, from a patient treated with antithyroid drugs. This TCR was sampled from a woman aged 40 to 50 with Graves disease. The CDR3 loop reads CASSLEWVSGANVLTF. The CDR3 region has the DNA TGCGCCAGCAGCTTGGAATGGGTTTCTGGGGCCAACGTCCTGACTTTC.